This entry lists 4 T cell receptor beta chains sequenced from one sample in a study of spatial heterogeneity in lung cancer. Time point denoted: blood at routine non-recurrence follow-up after resection. TCRdb reprocessed the 5' RACE reads with MiXCR, giving one entry per CDR3 protein. The repertoire holds approximately 70,000 distinct CDR3 sequences, with roughly 8.9% as singletons. Sequencing used PBMCs, obtained at follow-up. Receptors originate from a female donor with early-stage non-small cell lung cancer.

About this clonotype itself: A much larger clonotype is one base distant, so this may be a read error. The chain employs TRBV7-9 and TRBJ2-1, with TRBD2 matching 8 bases. CDR3 length: 16 residues. Germline CDR1 is SEHNR and CDR2 is FQNEAQ (reference sequence). V was pared by 4 bases and J by 8 bases, with 13 bases of the junction left unmatched. This CDR3 reads CASSSTRAGEKDEQFF. CDR3 nucleotides: TGTGCCAGCAGCTCCACCCGAGCGGGAGAGAAGGATGAGCAGTTCTTC.

This clonotype was counted at least ten times. This sequence joins TRBV12-3 or TRBV12-4 and TRBJ2-5, with TRBD2 identical over 7 bases. The junction had 5 bases not matched to a gene; V was cut back by 6 bases and J by 4 bases. The CDR3 spans 13 residues. In nucleotides, the CDR3 is TGTGCCAGCAGGGGATCGGGGGGAGAGACCCAGTACTTC. Protein sequence: CASRGSGGETQYF.

This chain joins TRBV29-1 and TRBJ2-7, with 7 bases identical to TRBD1. Germline V lookup: CDR1 SQVTM, CDR2 ANQGSEA. The V segment lost 5 bases and the J segment 3 bases; nucleotides outside the gene matches: 4. The CDR3 contains 12 residues. CDR3 loop: CSVKTGYYEQYF. Here the CDR3 DNA reads TGCAGCGTTAAGACAGGGTACTACGAGCAGTACTTC.

This clonotype was observed many times. The genes are TRBV5-5 and TRBJ1-5; TRBD1 might be the D (5 bases). The CDR3 sequence is 15 residues long. The V gene lost 5 bases and the J gene lost 5 bases, with 17 bases spanning the gap. Germline CDR1 and CDR2: SGHKS and YYEKEE (reference sequence). The CDR3 DNA reads as TGTGCCAGCAGTCCAAGGCCCAGGGCAGATCAGCCCCAGCATTTT. This sequence encodes CASSPRPRADQPQHF.